A single sample is the source of the 29 T cell receptor beta chains below, sequenced in a study of shared clonotypes between healthy human individuals. Profiled with immunoSEQ multiplex PCR; TCRdb holds only in-frame clones, not every one. The sample lists millions of clones; over 85% were seen once. Sequencing was done on a sample of naive CD4+ T cells sorted from blood. Stated subset: CD45RA+ positively selected. These receptor sequences come from a young man in good health.

The chain links TRBV13 to TRBJ1-2; 9 bases are a match to TRBD1. The V segment lost 6 bases and the J segment 6 bases; nucleotides outside the gene matches: 5. CDR1 and CDR2 from the germline V gene are PRHDT and FYEKMQ (reference sequence). The CDR3 spans 13 residues. CDR3 in DNA: TGTGCCAGCAGGGATGACAGGGGGGATGGCTACACCTTC. This codes for CASRDDRGDGYTF.

The table lists this clone with a count of one. The chain joins TRBV2 to TRBJ2-7, with TRBD2 matching 13 bases. Trimming cost V 6 bases and J 2 bases; bases outside gene matches: 7. Germline V gives CDR1 SNHLY, CDR2 FYNNEI. The length of the CDR3 is 16 residues. In DNA, the CDR3 is TGTGCCAGCAGGAGGACTAGCGGGAGCGGAGCCTACGAGCAGTACTTC. Amino acid sequence: CASRRTSGSGAYEQYF.

The chain couples TRBV5-6 to TRBJ1-1; 11 nucleotides align to TRBD1. Germline values: CDR1 SGHDT, CDR2 YYEEEE. V lost 2 bases, J lost 4 bases, and 4 bases stayed unmatched. There are 15 residues in the CDR3. In DNA form, the CDR3 reads TGTGCCAGCAGCTTTATTGGGACAGGGGGCACTGAAGCTTTCTTT. Protein: CASSFIGTGGTEAFF.

This clone was observed once. The chain combines TRBV7-8 with TRBJ2-7, with D possibly being TRBD1 (5 bases). Trimming shortened V by 5 bases and J by 5 bases, and 19 bases separated the two germline ends. CDR1 is SGHVS, CDR2 FQNEAQ, per germline. The CDR3 contains 15 residues. This CDR3 reads CASSPAVGARNEQYF. CDR3 nucleotide sequence: TGTGCCAGCAGCCCTGCCGTAGGGGCCAGGAACGAGCAGTACTTC.

This clone was counted once. The V call is TRBV5-1, the J call TRBJ2-6; D call uncertain. Trimming removed 6 bases from V and 1 base from J, with 8 bases in between. This CDR3 spans 14 amino acids. Germline V gene sequence: CDR1 SGHRS, CDR2 YFSETQ. In nucleotides, the CDR3 is TGCGCCAGCAAAGGAAAGTCTGGGGCCAACGTCCTGACTTTC. Protein product: CASKGKSGANVLTF.

A single count supports this clone. The chain uses TRBV2 and TRBJ1-4; a possible D gene is TRBD1 (6 bases). Germline V gene sequence: CDR1 SNHLY, CDR2 FYNNEI. V gave up 8 bases and J gave up 0 bases, with 25 bases separating them. CDR3 length: 19 amino acids. CDR3 region: CASGPLWQGKGATNEKLFF. CDR3 nucleotides: TGTGCCAGCGGGCCTTTGTGGCAGGGGAAAGGGGCAACTAATGAAAAACTGTTTTTT. The whole variable domain, remainder taken from reference TRBV2 and TRBJ1-4, is EPEVTQTPSHQVTQMGQEVILRCVPISNHLYFYWYRQILGQKVEFLVSFYNNEISEKSEIFDDQFSVERPDGSNFTLKIRSTKLEDSAMYFCASGPLWQGKGATNEKLFFGSGTQLSVL.

The J gene is TRBJ1-3, the V gene TRBV30; 7 nucleotides line up with TRBD1. The V segment lost 2 bases and the J segment 1 base; nucleotides outside the gene matches: 5. Germline V lookup: CDR1 GTSNPN, CDR2 SVGIG (reference sequence). The CDR3 contains 15 residues. The CDR3 coding sequence is TGTGCCTGGAGTTTAGGGGGCCAGTCTGGAAACACCATATATTTT. Amino acid sequence: CAWSLGGQSGNTIYF.

This sequence joins TRBV7-9 and TRBJ2-3; D is uncertain. This CDR3 has 15 amino acids. Germline CDR1 and CDR2: SEHNR and FQNEAQ (reference sequence). Trimming took 4 bases from V and 6 from J, leaving 17 bases between them. The CDR3: CASSSKTEFGDTQYF. Written as DNA, the CDR3 is TGTGCCAGCAGCTCTAAAACCGAGTTTGGTGATACGCAGTATTTT. Based on the CDR3 plus reference TRBV7-9 and TRBJ2-3, the full variable domain is DTGVSQNPRHKITKRGQNVTFRCDPISEHNRLYWYRQTLGQGPEFLTYFQNEAQLEKSRLLSDRFSAERPKGSFSTLEIQRTEQGDSAMYLCASSSKTEFGDTQYFGPGTRLTVL.

The V gene is TRBV13, the J gene TRBJ2-1; possible D gene TRBD2, 6 bases. The CDR3 spans 17 residues. Between the trimmed V and J ends, which lost 5 bases and 7 bases, there was a span of 24 bases. CDR1 and CDR2 from the germline V gene are PRHDT and FYEKMQ (reference sequence). The CDR3 sequence: CASSHQGDWVGYNEQFF. CDR3 sequence (DNA): TGTGCCAGCAGCCATCAAGGGGACTGGGTGGGCTATAATGAGCAGTTCTTC.

The CDR3 nucleotides are TGTGCCAGCTCACCGGGACTAGCGGGAGGGCCCTTACTTGGGGAGCAGTTCTTC. It encodes CASSPGLAGGPLLGEQFF. This chain links TRBV18 with TRBJ2-1, with 16 nucleotides matching TRBD2. Per germline, CDR1 KGHSH and CDR2 LQKENI. Trimming at V came to 3 bases and at J to 10 bases, leaving 12 bases not matched to a gene. This CDR3 contains 18 residues.

Written as DNA, the CDR3 is TGCGCCAGCAGCTTCGGATCAGGCGCGATTACTCCCTACGAGCAGTACTTC. Residues: CASSFGSGAITPYEQYF. The chain links TRBV5-1 to TRBJ2-7; D not resolved. This CDR3 has 17 amino acids. Deletions cut 2 bases from V and 2 bases from J, with 20 bases between. Looked up from germline, CDR1 is SGHRS and CDR2 is YFSETQ. Using reference TRBV5-1 and TRBJ2-7 for the parts outside the CDR3, the full variable domain is KAGVTQTPRYLIKTRGQQVTLSCSPISGHRSVSWYQQTPGQGLQFLFEYFSETQRNKGNFPGRFSGRQFSNSRSEMNVSTLELGDSALYLCASSFGSGAITPYEQYFGPGTRLTVT.

The chain uses TRBV7-3 and TRBJ2-3; 8 bases match TRBD1. In germline, CDR1 is SGHTA, CDR2 FQGTGA. The CDR3 spans 15 residues. The junction had 3 bases not matched to a gene; V was cut back by 2 bases and J by 2 bases. As DNA, the CDR3 is TGTGCCAGCAGCTTATCGGGACAGGACACAGATACGCAGTATTTT. This encodes CASSLSGQDTDTQYF.

The genes are TRBV10-3 and TRBJ1-1; the match to TRBD1 covers 11 bases. Unmatched junction bases numbered 5, after V lost 4 bases and J lost 1 base. The CDR3 totals 16 residues. Germline V gene data show CDR1 as ENHRY and CDR2 as SYGVKD. The CDR3 region has the DNA TGTGCCATCAGTGCTGGGACAGGGGGGGCGAACACTGAAGCTTTCTTT. Its protein is CAISAGTGGANTEAFF.

This rearrangement joins TRBV6-4 to TRBJ1-5, with a weak D call TRBD1 (5 bases). CDR3 length: 13 residues. Between the trimmed V and J ends, which lost 4 bases and 6 bases, there was a span of 10 bases. Looked up from germline, CDR1 is MRHNA and CDR2 is SNTAGT. This chain's CDR3 is CASSAQGGQPQHF. CDR3 sequence (DNA): TGTGCCAGCAGTGCGCAGGGAGGTCAGCCCCAGCATTTT.

The V gene is TRBV10-3, the J gene TRBJ1-6; 7 bases map to TRBD1. In germline, CDR1 is ENHRY, CDR2 SYGVKD. There are 13 residues in the CDR3. V shed 6 bases, J shed 8 bases, and the junction held 4 bases outside the gene matches. CDR3 sequence: CAIRGDSYSPLHF. The CDR3 DNA sequence: TGTGCCATCAGGGGGGACAGTTATTCACCCCTCCACTTT.

The V and J genes are TRBV11-2 and TRBJ1-5, with D uncertain. CDR1 is SGHAT and CDR2 is FQNNGV in the germline V gene. The CDR3 covers 19 residues. Trimming took 0 bases from V and 6 from J, leaving 24 bases between them. The CDR3 DNA reads TGTGCCAGCAGCTTAGACGCAGGCAGCGCTCCGATATCCAGTCAGCCCCAGCATTTT. This translates into CASSLDAGSAPISSQPQHF.

This chain joins TRBV7-2 and TRBJ1-3; 7 bases agree with TRBD1. The length of the CDR3 is 15 residues. V lost 3 bases and J lost 0; bases outside the gene matches: 2. Looked up from germline, CDR1 is SGHTA and CDR2 is FQGNSA. This CDR3 is CASSLWDSSGNTIYF. For the CDR3, the DNA is TGTGCCAGCAGCTTGTGGGACAGCTCTGGAAACACCATATATTTT.

J is TRBJ1-1 and V is TRBV5-8; 7 bases agree with TRBD1. The J segment lost 4 bases and the V segment lost 3 bases, leaving 3 bases of the junction unmatched. Germline CDR1 SGHTS, CDR2 YDEGEE. The CDR3 runs 13 residues. The CDR3 loop reads CASSSRGGTEAFF. DNA of the CDR3: TGTGCCAGCAGCTCCAGGGGGGGCACTGAAGCTTTCTTT. Full variable domain (missing parts from reference TRBV5-8 and TRBJ1-1): EAGVTQSPTHLIKTRGQQATLRCSPISGHTSVYWYQQALGLGLQFLLWYDEGEERNRGNFPPRFSGRQFPNYSSELNVNALELEDSALYLCASSSRGGTEAFFGQGTRLTVV.

The chain is built from TRBV5-6 and TRBJ2-3; D is undetermined. Looked up from germline, CDR1 is SGHDT and CDR2 is YYEEEE. CDR3 size: 15 residues. Deletions cut 0 bases from V and 2 bases from J, with 10 bases between. CDR3 protein: CASSLAYGATDTQYF. The CDR3 DNA is TGTGCCAGCAGCTTGGCCTATGGAGCCACAGATACGCAGTATTTT.

The chain recombines TRBV30 with TRBJ1-6; 7 bases are shared with TRBD1. J lost 5 bases, V lost 3 bases, and 4 bases had no gene match. Germline loops: CDR1 GTSNPN, CDR2 SVGIG (reference sequence). The CDR3 spans 14 residues. CDR3 in amino acids: CAWSTGANNSPLHF. CDR3 nucleotides: TGTGCCTGGAGCACAGGGGCTAATAATTCACCCCTCCACTTT.

The chain recombines TRBV19 with TRBJ2-1; TRBD1 aligns across 10 bases. The CDR3 spans 14 residues. Germline V lookup: CDR1 LNHDA, CDR2 SQIVND (reference sequence). The J segment lost 7 bases and the V segment lost 7 bases, leaving 7 bases of the junction unmatched. The CDR3 region is CASTTGQGYNEQFF. The CDR3 nucleotides are TGTGCCAGTACGACGGGACAGGGGTATAATGAGCAGTTCTTC.

This chain joins TRBV7-3 and TRBJ1-1, with TRBD1 identical over 7 bases. The CDR3 is 14 residues long. The V gene end was trimmed by 5 bases and the J gene end by 1 base; junction bases not matched to a gene: 4. CDR1 is SGHTA and CDR2 is FQGTGA in the germline V gene. CDR3 nucleotide sequence: TGTGCCAGCAGCCAGGGGGGGAAGAACACTGAAGCTTTCTTT. As protein: CASSQGGKNTEAFF.

The genes are TRBV15 and TRBJ1-4; D is uncertain. The CDR3 is made up of 17 amino acids. Trimming removed 1 base from V and 0 bases from J, with 12 bases in between. CDR1 and CDR2 from the germline V gene are LNHNV and YYDKDF (reference sequence). As DNA, the CDR3 is TGTGCCACCAGCAGAGGTCCGGACGGGACAACTAATGAAAAACTGTTTTTT. Residues: CATSRGPDGTTNEKLFF.

The chain employs TRBV11-1 and TRBJ2-3; D is unclear. The germline CDR1 and CDR2 sequences are SGHAT and FQDESV (reference sequence). The CDR3 is made up of 15 amino acids. With 1 base removed from V and 0 bases from J, the gap between germline ends came to 8 bases. The CDR3 sequence: CASSLDPLSTDTQYF. The CDR3 coding sequence is TGTGCCAGCAGCTTAGACCCTCTGAGCACAGATACGCAGTATTTT.

The table lists this clone with a count of one. The chain recombines TRBV6-5 with TRBJ1-6, with D tentatively TRBD1 (5 bases). Per the germline V gene, CDR1 is MNHEY and CDR2 is SVGAGI. The CDR3 spans 15 residues. V was clipped by 6 bases and J by 7 bases, with 16 bases between them. CDR3 residues: CASRQRGDENSPLHF. The CDR3 region has the DNA TGTGCCAGCAGGCAGCGAGGGGATGAAAATTCACCCCTCCACTTT.

The rearrangement uses TRBV10-3 and TRBJ1-2; 8 nucleotides agree with TRBD1. The CDR3 spans 16 residues. The J segment lost 3 bases and the V segment lost 6 bases, leaving 12 bases of the junction unmatched. Germline CDR1 is ENHRY and CDR2 is SYGVKD. The CDR3 DNA reads TGTGCCATCAGCCGGGGACAGGTCGGGGTAGACTATGGCTACACCTTC. This gives the protein CAISRGQVGVDYGYTF.

This sequence joins TRBV28 and TRBJ2-7; tentative D call: TRBD1 (7 bases). Trimming stripped 7 bases from V and 2 bases from J, with 15 bases between. This CDR3 spans 14 amino acids. Germline assignment: CDR1 MDHEN and CDR2 SYDVKM. CDR3 residues: CASTPGRGAYEQYF. In nucleotides, the CDR3 is TGTGCCAGCACCCCGGGCAGGGGGGCCTACGAGCAGTACTTC.

The chain combines TRBV10-3 with TRBJ2-3, with D maybe TRBD2 (5 bases). Trimming removed 11 bases at V and 5 bases at J, with 17 bases between. The CDR3 covers 13 residues. In germline, CDR1 is ENHRY, CDR2 SYGVKD. CDR3 sequence reads: CAASGGRGDTQYF. The CDR3 DNA sequence: TGTGCCGCCTCAGGAGGCCGGGGAGATACGCAGTATTTT.

This sequence joins TRBV9 and TRBJ2-1; D perhaps matches TRBD2 (6 bases). CDR3 length equals 17 residues. CDR1 SGDLS and CDR2 YYNGEE come from the germline V gene. V was trimmed by 0 bases and J by 0 bases, leaving 13 bases between them. The CDR3 coding sequence is TGTGCCAGCAGCGTAGTTGAGGCGGGGAGCTCCTACAATGAGCAGTTCTTC. Protein product: CASSVVEAGSSYNEQFF.